This T cell receptor (beta chain) is from a study of graft-versus-host responses after intestinal transplantation. Grafts had their tissue processed, releasing intraepithelial and lamina propria lymphocytes. The CDR3 runs 11 residues. From germline, CDR1 is SNHLY and CDR2 FYNNEI. V was pared by 4 bases and J by 5 bases, with 5 bases between. TCRdb's table, derived via immunoSEQ multiplex PCR, lists solely in-frame clones and lacks some. This table holds more than 30,000 clones, about nine tenths found once. The TCR sequence derives from a human patient who received an intestinal transplant, so some T cells may come from the graft donor. The source was ileum tissue, collected around 200 days after intestinal transplant. The genes are TRBV2 and TRBJ1-1; D not resolved. The CDR3 DNA is TGTGCCAGCAGTGCGAATACTGAAGCTTTCTTT. It translates to CASSANTEAFF.